These T cell receptor beta chains were read from a single sample in a study of T cell changes during pregnancy in multiple sclerosis. Here immunoSEQ multiplex PCR was the method, and the copy in TCRdb shows in-frame clones only, minus some. The table lists roughly 55,000 clones, 92% of them singletons. This material consisted of CD4+ T cells from peripheral blood mononuclear cells, taken after pregnancy. The receptors stem from a female donor in good health, enrolled as a control in a pregnancy study. The CDR3 runs from the conserved cysteine through the conserved F or W. A D gene is named only where the DNA matches it firmly. Expanded clones get a size class; other rows say once, few or many, or leave the size out.

j_call d_call clone_size v_call cdr3_aa cdr3_nt
TRBJ1-4 TRBD1 . TRBV7-9 CAYFRQGNEKLFF TGTGCCTATTTCCGACAGGGAAACGAAAAACTGTTTTTT
TRBJ2-2 . . TRBV11-3 CASSFGGSNTGELFF TGTGCCAGCAGCTTTGGCGGCAGTAACACCGGGGAGCTGTTTTTT
TRBJ1-2 . . TRBV15 CATSRGYGANYGYTF TGTGCCACCAGCAGAGGTTACGGAGCTAACTATGGCTACACCTTC
TRBJ2-2 TRBD1 . TRBV2 CASSELGTANTGELFF TGTGCCAGCAGTGAACTCGGGACAGCGAACACCGGGGAGCTGTTTTTT
TRBJ2-5 TRBD2 . TRBV5-6 CASSSSRLAPQETQYF TGTGCCAGCAGCTCCAGTAGACTAGCCCCCCAAGAGACCCAGTACTTC
TRBJ1-5 . . TRBV30 CAWGTGPNQPQHF TGTGCCTGGGGTACAGGTCCCAATCAGCCCCAGCATTTT
TRBJ1-1 TRBD1 few TRBV5-4 CASSFGDRESAFF TGTGCCAGCAGCTTTGGTGACAGGGAGTCAGCTTTCTTT
TRBJ1-1 . . TRBV7-9 CAGEEWTEAFF TGTGCGGGGGAGGAGTGGACTGAAGCTTTCTTT
TRBJ2-4 . . TRBV27 CASSKDSPRNIQYF TGTGCCAGCAGTAAGGACTCCCCCAGAAACATTCAGTACTTC
TRBJ1-6 TRBD1 . TRBV28 CASSFSDRGLRSPLHF TGTGCCAGCAGTTTCTCCGACAGGGGGCTCAGATCACCCCTCCACTTT
TRBJ1-2 . . TRBV4-3 CASSPKPGGYGYTF TGCGCCAGCAGCCCTAAGCCGGGAGGCTATGGCTACACCTTC
TRBJ1-5 . . TRBV6-1 CASGGQYNQPQHF TGTGCCAGCGGGGGACAATACAATCAGCCCCAGCATTTT
TRBJ2-1 . . TRBV14 CASSQDWVSGGGNEQFF TGTGCCAGCAGCCAAGATTGGGTATCGGGCGGAGGGAATGAGCAGTTCTTC
TRBJ1-5 TRBD1 once TRBV6-5 CASSKDRGLNQPQHF TGTGCCAGCAGCAAGGACAGGGGACTCAATCAGCCCCAGCATTTT
TRBJ1-2 . . TRBV28 CAIGAGASNYGYTF TGTGCCATAGGGGCAGGGGCGTCTAACTATGGCTACACCTTC
TRBJ2-1 . . TRBV6-4 CASSDAPGNEQFF TGTGCCAGCAGTGACGCCCCGGGAAATGAGCAGTTCTTC
TRBJ2-5 TRBD2 . TRBV4-1 CASSTDGGRETQYF TGCGCCAGCAGCACAGACGGCGGGAGAGAGACCCAGTACTTC
TRBJ2-5 TRBD1 . TRBV10-2 CASSEWTGGQETQYF TGCGCCAGCAGTGAGTGGACAGGGGGCCAAGAGACCCAGTACTTC
TRBJ1-5 . . TRBV15 CATSRDRGQYSNQPQHF TGTGCCACCAGCAGAGATAGGGGCCAGTATAGCAATCAGCCCCAGCATTTT
TRBJ2-7 TRBD1 . TRBV19 CGVLGTGGLLSDEQYF TGTGGAGTCCTAGGGACAGGGGGCTTGCTGTCGGACGAGCAGTACTTC
TRBJ1-2 . . TRBV7-9 CASSFPGNGYTF TGTGCCAGCAGCTTTCCGGGGAATGGCTACACCTTC
TRBJ1-2 TRBD1 . TRBV7-8 CASSFRDREDYGYTF TGTGCCAGCAGCTTCCGGGACAGGGAGGACTATGGCTACACCTTC
TRBJ2-2 . . TRBV5-4 CASSFRSEAGELFF TGTGCCAGCAGCTTCCGCAGTGAGGCCGGGGAGCTGTTTTTT
TRBJ1-1 . . TRBV29-1 CSVEDWAPSNTEAFF TGCAGCGTTGAAGATTGGGCACCCAGCAACACTGAAGCTTTCTTT
TRBJ1-6 . . TRBV4-3 CASSQSTTLDNSPLHF TGCGCCAGCAGCCAGTCGACTACCCTCGATAATTCACCCCTCCACTTT
TRBJ2-3 TRBD1 . TRBV6-4 CASITGTGGTDTQYF TGTGCCAGCATTACCGGGACAGGGGGCACAGATACGCAGTATTTT
TRBJ1-2 TRBD1 . TRBV6-6 CASSYGQGGREGYTF TGTGCCAGCAGTTACGGACAGGGAGGCCGAGAGGGCTACACCTTC
TRBJ1-1 . . TRBV7-6 CASSPGGGGTEAFF TGTGCCAGCAGCCCAGGCGGGGGAGGCACTGAAGCTTTCTTT
TRBJ1-4 . . TRBV9 CASSGQVSNEKLFF TGTGCCAGCAGCGGACAGGTTTCTAATGAAAAACTGTTTTTT
TRBJ2-7 TRBD2 . TRBV27 CASSPSSSGGWEQYF TGTGCCAGCAGTCCTTCGTCATCGGGGGGGTGGGAGCAGTACTTC